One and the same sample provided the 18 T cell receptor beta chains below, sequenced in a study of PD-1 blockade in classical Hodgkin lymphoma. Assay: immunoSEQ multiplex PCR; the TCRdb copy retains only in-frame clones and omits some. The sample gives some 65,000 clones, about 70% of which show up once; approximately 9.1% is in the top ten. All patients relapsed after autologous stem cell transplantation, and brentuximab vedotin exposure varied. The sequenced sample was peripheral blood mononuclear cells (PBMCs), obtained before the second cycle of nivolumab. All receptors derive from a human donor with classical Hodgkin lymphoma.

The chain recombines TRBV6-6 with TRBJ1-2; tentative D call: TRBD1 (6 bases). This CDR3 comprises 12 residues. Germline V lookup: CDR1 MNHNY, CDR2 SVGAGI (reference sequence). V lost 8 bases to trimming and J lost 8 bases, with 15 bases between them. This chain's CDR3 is CASGTSEGGYTF. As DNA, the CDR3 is TGTGCCAGCGGGACATCAGAAGGGGGCTACACCTTC.

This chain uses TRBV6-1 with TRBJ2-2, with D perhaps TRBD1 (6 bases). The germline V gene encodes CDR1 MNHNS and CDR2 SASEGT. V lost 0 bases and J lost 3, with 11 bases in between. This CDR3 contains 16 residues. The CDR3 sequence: CASSEATGFDTGELFF. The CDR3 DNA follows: TGTGCCAGCAGTGAAGCAACAGGGTTCGACACCGGGGAGCTGTTTTTT.

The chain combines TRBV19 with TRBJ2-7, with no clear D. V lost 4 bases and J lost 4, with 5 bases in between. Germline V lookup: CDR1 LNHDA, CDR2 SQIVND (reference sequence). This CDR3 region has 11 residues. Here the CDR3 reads CASSNRYEQYF. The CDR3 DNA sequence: TGTGCCAGTAGTAATCGGTACGAGCAGTACTTC.

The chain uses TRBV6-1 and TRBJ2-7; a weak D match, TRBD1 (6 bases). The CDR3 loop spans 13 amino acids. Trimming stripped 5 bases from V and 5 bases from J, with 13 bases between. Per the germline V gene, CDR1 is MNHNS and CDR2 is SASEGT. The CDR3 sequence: CASSTNRDHEQYF. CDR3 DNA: TGTGCCAGCAGTACTAACAGGGACCACGAGCAGTACTTC.

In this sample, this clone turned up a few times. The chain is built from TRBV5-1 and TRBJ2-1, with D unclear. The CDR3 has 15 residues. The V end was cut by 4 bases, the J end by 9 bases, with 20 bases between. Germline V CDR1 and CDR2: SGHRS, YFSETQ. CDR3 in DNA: TGCGCCAGCAGCCCCCACCAAGAAGGGAAAGGTGAGCAGTTCTTC. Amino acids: CASSPHQEGKGEQFF.

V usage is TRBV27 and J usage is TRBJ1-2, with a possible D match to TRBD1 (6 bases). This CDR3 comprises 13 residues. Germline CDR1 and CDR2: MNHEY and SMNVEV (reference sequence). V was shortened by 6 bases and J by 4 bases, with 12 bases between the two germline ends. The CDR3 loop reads CASRPTGTYGYTF. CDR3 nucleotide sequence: TGTGCCAGCAGGCCAACAGGGACCTATGGCTACACCTTC.

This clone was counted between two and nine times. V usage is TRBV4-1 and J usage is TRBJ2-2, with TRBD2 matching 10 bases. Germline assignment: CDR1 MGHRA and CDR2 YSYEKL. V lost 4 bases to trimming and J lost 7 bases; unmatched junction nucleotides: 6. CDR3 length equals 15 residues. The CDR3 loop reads CASSLASGGGGELFF. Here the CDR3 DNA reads TGCGCCAGCAGCCTGGCTAGCGGGGGCGGCGGGGAGCTGTTTTTT.

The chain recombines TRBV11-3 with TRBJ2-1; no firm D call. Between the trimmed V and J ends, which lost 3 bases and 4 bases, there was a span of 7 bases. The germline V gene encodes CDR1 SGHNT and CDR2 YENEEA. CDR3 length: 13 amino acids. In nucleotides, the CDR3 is TGTGCCAGCAGCTTTGGCGGTTACAATGAGCAGTTCTTC. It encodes CASSFGGYNEQFF.

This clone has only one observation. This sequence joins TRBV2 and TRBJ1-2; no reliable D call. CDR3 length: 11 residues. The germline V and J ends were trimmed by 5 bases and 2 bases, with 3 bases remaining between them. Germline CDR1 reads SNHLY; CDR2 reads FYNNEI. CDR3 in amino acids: CASSLNYGYTF. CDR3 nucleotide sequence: TGTGCCAGCAGTTTAAACTATGGCTACACCTTC.

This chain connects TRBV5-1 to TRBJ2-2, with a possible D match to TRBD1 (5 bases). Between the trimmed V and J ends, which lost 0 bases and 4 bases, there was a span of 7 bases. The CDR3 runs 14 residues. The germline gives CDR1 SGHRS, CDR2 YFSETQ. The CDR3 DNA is TGCGCCAGCAGCTTGGGACAGTTCACCGGGGAGCTGTTTTTT. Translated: CASSLGQFTGELFF.

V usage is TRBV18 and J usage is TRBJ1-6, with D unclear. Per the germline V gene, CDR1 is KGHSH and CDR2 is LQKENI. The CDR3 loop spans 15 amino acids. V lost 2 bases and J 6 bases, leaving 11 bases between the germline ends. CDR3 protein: CASSPTLISNSPLHF. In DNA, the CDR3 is TGTGCCAGCTCACCAACCCTAATCAGTAATTCACCCCTCCACTTT.

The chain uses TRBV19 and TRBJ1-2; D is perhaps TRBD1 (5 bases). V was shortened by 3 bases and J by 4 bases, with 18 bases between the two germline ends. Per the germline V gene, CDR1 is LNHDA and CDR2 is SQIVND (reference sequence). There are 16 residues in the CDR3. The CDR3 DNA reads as TGTGCCAGTAGTATTGGGGCAGGGCCGGCAGGCTATGGCTACACCTTC. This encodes CASSIGAGPAGYGYTF.

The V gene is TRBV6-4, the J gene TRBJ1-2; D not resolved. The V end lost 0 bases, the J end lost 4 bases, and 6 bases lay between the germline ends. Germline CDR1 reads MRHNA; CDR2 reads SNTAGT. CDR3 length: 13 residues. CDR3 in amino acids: CASSDSKGYGYTF. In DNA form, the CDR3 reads TGTGCCAGCAGTGACTCGAAAGGCTATGGCTACACCTTC.

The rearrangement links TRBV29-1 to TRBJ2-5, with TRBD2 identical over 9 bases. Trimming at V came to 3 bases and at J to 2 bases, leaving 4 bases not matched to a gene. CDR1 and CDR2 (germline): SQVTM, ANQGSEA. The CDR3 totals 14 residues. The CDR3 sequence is CSVEFLAGQETQYF. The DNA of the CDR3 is TGCAGCGTTGAGTTCCTAGCGGGGCAAGAGACCCAGTACTTC.

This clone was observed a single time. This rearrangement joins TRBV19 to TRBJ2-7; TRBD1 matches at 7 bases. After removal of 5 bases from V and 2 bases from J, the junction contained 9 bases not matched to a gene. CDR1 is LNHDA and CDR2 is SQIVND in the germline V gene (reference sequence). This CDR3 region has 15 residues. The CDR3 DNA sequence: TGTGCCAGTAGTCCCCCAGACAGGGACCCCTACGAGCAGTACTTC. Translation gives CASSPPDRDPYEQYF.

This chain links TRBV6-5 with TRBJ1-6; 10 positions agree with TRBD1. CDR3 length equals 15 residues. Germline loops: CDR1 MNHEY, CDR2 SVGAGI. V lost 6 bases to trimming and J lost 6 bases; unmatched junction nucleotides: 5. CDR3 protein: CASSRQGAGNSPLHF. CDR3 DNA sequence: TGTGCCAGCAGCAGACAGGGGGCCGGTAATTCACCCCTCCACTTT.

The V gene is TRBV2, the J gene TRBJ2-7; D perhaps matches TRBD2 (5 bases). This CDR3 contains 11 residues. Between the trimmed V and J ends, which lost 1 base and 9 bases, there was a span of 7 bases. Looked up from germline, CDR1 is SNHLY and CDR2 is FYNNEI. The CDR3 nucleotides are TGTGCCAGCAGTGAAGAAGGAGGGCAGTACTTC. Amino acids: CASSEEGGQYF.

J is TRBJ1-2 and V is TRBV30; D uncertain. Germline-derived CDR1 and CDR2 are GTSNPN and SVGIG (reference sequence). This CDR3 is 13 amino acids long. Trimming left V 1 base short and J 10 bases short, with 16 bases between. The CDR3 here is CAWSGRGEEDYTF. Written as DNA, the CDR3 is TGTGCCTGGAGTGGCCGGGGAGAAGAGGACTACACCTTC.